The next 22 T cell receptor beta chains were all read from a single sample in a study of blood T cell repertoires in COVID-19. Clones were sequenced by immunoSEQ multiplex PCR, and TCRdb holds only the in-frame ones, with some missing. Of a few hundred thousand clones detected, around 84% appear once; the ten largest clones hold around a sixth. The sample was PBMCs or T cells enriched from blood (not recorded which). These receptors all stem from a man in his forties who had recovered from COVID-19.

This rearrangement joins TRBV6-2 or TRBV6-3 to TRBJ1-2, with D uncertain. The CDR3 runs 12 residues. The V gene's germline CDR1 is MNHEY and CDR2 SVGEGT. Deletions cut 2 bases from V and 7 bases from J, with 8 bases between. Here the CDR3 reads CASSYDSFGYTF. The CDR3 DNA sequence: TGTGCCAGCAGTTACGACTCCTTTGGCTACACCTTC.

V is TRBV15 and J is TRBJ1-2; tentative D call: TRBD1 (5 bases). V dropped 0 bases and J dropped 2 bases, with 13 bases sitting between them. Germline CDR1 and CDR2: LNHNV and YYDKDF (reference sequence). The CDR3 length is 16 residues. The CDR3: CATSRDAREINYGYTF. For the CDR3, the DNA is TGTGCCACCAGCAGAGACGCCAGGGAAATAAACTATGGCTACACCTTC.

The chain combines TRBV5-1 with TRBJ2-5; 9 bases map to TRBD1. V was clipped by 6 bases and J by 2 bases; unmatched bases: 14. The CDR3 sequence is 17 residues long. Germline V gives CDR1 SGHRS, CDR2 YFSETQ. CDR3 sequence reads: CASTNDRGGNIQETQYF. In nucleotides, the CDR3 is TGCGCCAGCACCAACGACAGGGGGGGTAATATTCAAGAGACCCAGTACTTC.

Only one count was recorded for this clone. The rearrangement joins TRBV7-2 to TRBJ2-7; TRBD2 agrees at 7 bases. This CDR3 has 14 residues. Unmatched junction bases numbered 11, after V lost 5 bases and J lost 7 bases. From germline, CDR1 is SGHTA and CDR2 FQGNSA. Here the CDR3 DNA reads TGTGCCAGCAGCCCCGGGTCTAGTAGCGGGGAGCAGTACTTC. Its translation: CASSPGSSSGEQYF.

This sequence joins TRBV29-1 and TRBJ2-3; D may be TRBD2 (5 bases). The CDR3 covers 14 residues. Per germline, CDR1 SQVTM and CDR2 ANQGSEA. V lost 7 bases to trimming and J lost 1 base, with 15 bases between them. The chain's CDR3 is CSADREIGTDTQYF. The DNA for the CDR3 is TGCAGCGCCGACCGGGAAATCGGCACAGATACGCAGTATTTT.

This rearrangement joins TRBV19 to TRBJ2-3, with 11 bases fitting TRBD2. V trimming: 5 bases; J trimming: 3 bases; junction bases outside the gene matches: 4. There are 15 residues in the CDR3. Germline loops: CDR1 LNHDA, CDR2 SQIVND (reference sequence). The CDR3 DNA follows: TGTGCCAGTAGTTTAATAGCGGGAGGGACAGATACGCAGTATTTT. This gives the protein CASSLIAGGTDTQYF.

This clone has just a few counts. The chain is built from TRBV7-2 and TRBJ2-3; 9 nucleotides match TRBD1. The length of the CDR3 is 15 residues. Trimming cost V 4 bases and J 1 base; bases outside gene matches: 3. Germline CDR1 reads SGHTA; CDR2 reads FQGNSA. The CDR3 region is CASSSGTGRTDTQYF. In DNA, the CDR3 is TGTGCCAGCAGCTCCGGGACAGGGCGCACAGATACGCAGTATTTT.

The chain links TRBV19 to TRBJ1-5; D gene uncertain. Germline loops: CDR1 LNHDA, CDR2 SQIVND (reference sequence). V lost 5 bases and J lost 2, with 7 bases in between. This CDR3 is built from 13 residues. CDR3 protein: CASSPPGNQPQHF. CDR3 nucleotides: TGTGCCAGTAGTCCCCCGGGCAATCAGCCCCAGCATTTT.

The chain joins TRBV3-1 (or the pseudogene TRBV3-2) to TRBJ2-2, with D hard to call. This CDR3 contains 16 residues. From germline, CDR1 is LGHDT and CDR2 YNNKEL (reference sequence). V dropped 4 bases and J dropped 5 bases, with 17 bases sitting between them. In DNA form, the CDR3 reads TGTGCCAGCAGCCCTGGGTCAGTTGACACGACCGGGGAGCTGTTTTTT. It translates to CASSPGSVDTTGELFF.

This rearrangement joins TRBV7-9 to TRBJ2-7, with a possible D match to TRBD1 (5 bases). CDR1 and CDR2 (germline): SEHNR, FQNEAQ (reference sequence). Between the trimmed V and J ends, which lost 3 bases and 7 bases, there was a span of 13 bases. The CDR3 runs 13 residues. The CDR3 DNA reads as TGTGCCAGCAGCTTTTCCGGGTCAGGGGAGCAGTACTTC. Amino acid sequence: CASSFSGSGEQYF.

The chain uses TRBV2 and TRBJ2-7; D not resolved. V lost 4 bases and J lost 3, with 7 bases in between. Germline CDR1 reads SNHLY; CDR2 reads FYNNEI. The CDR3 is made up of 12 amino acids. CDR3 protein: CASSGYGYEQYF. CDR3 DNA sequence: TGTGCCAGCAGTGGGTACGGCTACGAGCAGTACTTC.

V and J are TRBV5-6 and TRBJ2-7; 10 nucleotides align to TRBD2. Germline V lookup: CDR1 SGHDT, CDR2 YYEEEE. This CDR3 comprises 17 residues. Germline trimming cut 5 bases from V and 0 bases from J; bases unmatched to any gene: 11. The CDR3 here is CASRFGLAEPNSYEQYF. The CDR3 nucleotides read TGTGCCAGCAGATTTGGACTAGCGGAGCCGAACTCCTACGAGCAGTACTTC.

The chain has TRBV7-2 and TRBJ2-3; the match to TRBD2 covers 14 bases. J gave up 4 bases and V 4 bases, and 4 bases lay outside the gene matches. Germline CDR1 is SGHTA and CDR2 is FQGNSA. The CDR3 has 16 amino acids. CDR3 nucleotide sequence: TGTGCCAGCAGCTCCCGACTAGCGGGAGGGCCAGATACGCAGTATTTT. It encodes CASSSRLAGGPDTQYF.

The rearrangement links TRBV19 to TRBJ1-1; D remains ambiguous. The V end was cut by 3 bases, the J end by 5 bases, with 19 bases between. The CDR3 has 16 amino acids. Germline CDR1 is LNHDA and CDR2 is SQIVND (reference sequence). CDR3 amino acids: CASSMGRQGFGTEAFF. In nucleotides, the CDR3 is TGTGCCAGTAGTATGGGGAGGCAAGGCTTTGGAACTGAAGCTTTCTTT.

The chain links TRBV27 to TRBJ2-1, with 8 positions matching TRBD2. The CDR3 has 15 residues. V dropped 6 bases and J dropped 2; count of bases not matched to a gene: 6. The germline gives CDR1 MNHEY, CDR2 SMNVEV (reference sequence). CDR3 DNA sequence: TGTGCCAGCAGCCCGACTAGCGCCCCCTACAATGAGCAGTTCTTC. Its translation: CASSPTSAPYNEQFF.

The chain has TRBV4-2 and TRBJ1-4; weak D call: TRBD1 (6 bases). The CDR3 is 14 residues long. The germline CDR1 and CDR2 sequences are LGHNA and YNFKEQ. The V end lost 8 bases, the J end lost 4 bases, and 14 bases lay between the germline ends. The CDR3: CASSRTVDNEKLFF. The CDR3 region has the DNA TGTGCCAGCTCTAGGACAGTAGATAATGAAAAACTGTTTTTT.

This rearrangement joins TRBV9 to TRBJ2-6; D possibly corresponds to TRBD1 (5 bases). The germline V gene encodes CDR1 SGDLS and CDR2 YYNGEE. V gave up 0 bases and J gave up 0 bases, with 10 bases separating them. The CDR3 totals 17 residues. CDR3 loop: CASSVERQTSGANVLTF. The CDR3 DNA sequence: TGTGCCAGCAGCGTAGAGAGACAGACCTCTGGGGCCAACGTCCTGACTTTC.

The rearrangement joins TRBV5-1 to TRBJ1-1; no clear D. CDR1 SGHRS and CDR2 YFSETQ come from the germline V gene. The CDR3 has 14 amino acids. Trimming pared 0 bases from V and 6 bases from J, leaving 12 bases between. The CDR3 sequence: CASSLVSGSAEAFF. For the CDR3, the DNA is TGCGCCAGCAGCTTGGTTTCGGGGTCGGCTGAAGCTTTCTTT.

This clone was counted only a few times. The chain's CDR3 is CASSPAGGPTGELFF. CDR3 in DNA: TGTGCCAGTAGCCCAGCGGGAGGGCCGACCGGGGAGCTGTTTTTT. The rearrangement uses TRBV19 and TRBJ2-2; 10 bases map to TRBD2. The CDR3 has 15 residues. Germline CDR1 is LNHDA and CDR2 is SQIVND (reference sequence). V dropped 6 bases and J dropped 5; count of bases not matched to a gene: 6.

The CDR3 sequence: CASRTGANTGELFF. The CDR3 region has the DNA TGTGCCTCTCGGACAGGAGCGAACACCGGGGAGCTGTTTTTT. The rearrangement links TRBV3-1 (or the pseudogene TRBV3-2) to TRBJ2-2; 7 bases are shared with TRBD1. The CDR3 is made up of 14 amino acids. Germline trimming cut 11 bases from V and 0 bases from J; bases unmatched to any gene: 6. Germline CDR1 is LGHDT and CDR2 is YNNKEL (reference sequence).

The chain uses TRBV9 and TRBJ2-5, with D possibly matching TRBD2 (5 bases). Trimming cost V 3 bases and J 0 bases, with 18 bases left between them. Germline-derived CDR1 and CDR2 are SGDLS and YYNGEE. This CDR3 spans 17 amino acids. The CDR3 region is CASSDPRVERHQETQYF. CDR3 bases: TGTGCCAGCAGCGATCCGAGGGTTGAGAGACACCAAGAGACCCAGTACTTC.

This sequence joins TRBV4-3 and TRBJ2-1, with 12 bases lining up with TRBD2. After removal of 1 base from V and 6 bases from J, the junction contained 4 bases not matched to a gene. Germline CDR1 and CDR2: LGHNA and YSLEER. The CDR3 totals 16 residues. The CDR3 region has the DNA TGCGCCAGCAGCCAAGGACTAGCGGGAGAGCGCAATGAGCAGTTCTTC. Its translation is CASSQGLAGERNEQFF.